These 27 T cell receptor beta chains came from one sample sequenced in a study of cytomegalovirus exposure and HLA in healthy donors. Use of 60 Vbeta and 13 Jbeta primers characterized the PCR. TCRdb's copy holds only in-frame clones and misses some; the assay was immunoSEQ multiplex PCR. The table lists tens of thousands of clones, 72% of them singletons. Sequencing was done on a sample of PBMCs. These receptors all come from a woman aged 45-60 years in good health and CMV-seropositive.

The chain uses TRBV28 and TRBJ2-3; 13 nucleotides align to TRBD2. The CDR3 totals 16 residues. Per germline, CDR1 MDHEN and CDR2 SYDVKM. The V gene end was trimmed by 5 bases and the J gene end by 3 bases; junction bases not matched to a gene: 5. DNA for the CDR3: TGTGCCAGCAGTCCCGTGGGACTAGCGGGGACAGATACGCAGTATTTT. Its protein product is CASSPVGLAGTDTQYF.

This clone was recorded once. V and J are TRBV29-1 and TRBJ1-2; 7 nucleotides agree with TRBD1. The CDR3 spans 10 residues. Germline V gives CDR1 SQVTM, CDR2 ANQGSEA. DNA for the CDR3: TGCAGTTACAGGGGCCATGGCTACACCTTC. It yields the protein CSYRGHGYTF.

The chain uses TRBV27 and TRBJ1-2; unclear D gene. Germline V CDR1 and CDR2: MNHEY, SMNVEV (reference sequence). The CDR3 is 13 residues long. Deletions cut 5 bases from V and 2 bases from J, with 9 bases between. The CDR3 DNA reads TGTGCCAGCAGTATTGCAGAAAACTATGGCTACACCTTC. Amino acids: CASSIAENYGYTF.

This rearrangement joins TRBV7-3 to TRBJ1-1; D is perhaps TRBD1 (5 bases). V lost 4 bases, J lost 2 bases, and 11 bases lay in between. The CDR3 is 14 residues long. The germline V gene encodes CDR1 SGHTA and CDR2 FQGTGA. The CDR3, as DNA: TGTGCCAGCAGCTCCCTCCAGGGCAACACTGAAGCTTTCTTT. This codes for CASSSLQGNTEAFF. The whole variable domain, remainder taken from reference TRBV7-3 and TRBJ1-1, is GAGVSQTPSNKVTEKGKYVELRCDPISGHTALYWYRQSLGQGPEFLIYFQGTGAADDSGLPNDRFFAVRPEGSVSTLKIQRTERGDSAVYLCASSSLQGNTEAFFGQGTRLTVV.

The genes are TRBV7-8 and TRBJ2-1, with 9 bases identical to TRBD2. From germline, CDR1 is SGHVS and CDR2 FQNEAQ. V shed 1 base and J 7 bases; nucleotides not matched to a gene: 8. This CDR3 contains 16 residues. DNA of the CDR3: TGTGCCAGCAGCTTAGTTCCGGCTAGCGGGGAGAATGAGCAGTTCTTC. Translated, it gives CASSLVPASGENEQFF.

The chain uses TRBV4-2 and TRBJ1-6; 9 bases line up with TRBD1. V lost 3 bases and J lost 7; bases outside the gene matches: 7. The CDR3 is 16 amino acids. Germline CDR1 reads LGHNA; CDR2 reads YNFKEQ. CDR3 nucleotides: TGTGCCAGCAGCCACGGGACAGGGAGTGTGAATTCACCCCTCCACTTT. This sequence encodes CASSHGTGSVNSPLHF.

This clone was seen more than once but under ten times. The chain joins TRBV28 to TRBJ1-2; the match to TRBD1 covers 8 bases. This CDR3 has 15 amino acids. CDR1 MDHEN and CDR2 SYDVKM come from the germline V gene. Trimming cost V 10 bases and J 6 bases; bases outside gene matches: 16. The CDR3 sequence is CATGRTGSSFHGYTF. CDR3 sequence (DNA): TGTGCCACAGGAAGGACAGGGTCGTCCTTTCATGGCTACACCTTC.

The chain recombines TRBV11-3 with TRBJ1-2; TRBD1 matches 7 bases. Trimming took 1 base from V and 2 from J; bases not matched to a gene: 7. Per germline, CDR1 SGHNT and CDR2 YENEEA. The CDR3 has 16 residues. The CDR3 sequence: CASSLAHRGSNYGYTF. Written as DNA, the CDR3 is TGTGCCAGCAGCTTAGCACACAGGGGTAGCAACTATGGCTACACCTTC.

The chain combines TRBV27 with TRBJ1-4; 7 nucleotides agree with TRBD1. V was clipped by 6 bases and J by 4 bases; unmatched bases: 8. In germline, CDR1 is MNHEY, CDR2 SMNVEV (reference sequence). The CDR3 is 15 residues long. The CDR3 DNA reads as TGTGCCAGCAGACAAACAGGGGCGATTAATGAAAAACTGTTTTTT. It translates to CASRQTGAINEKLFF.

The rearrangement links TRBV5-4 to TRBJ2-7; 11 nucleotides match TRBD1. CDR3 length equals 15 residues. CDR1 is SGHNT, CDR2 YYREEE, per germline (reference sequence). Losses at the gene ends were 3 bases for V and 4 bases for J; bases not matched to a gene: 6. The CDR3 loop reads CASSSDRGHLYEQYF. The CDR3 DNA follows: TGTGCCAGCAGCTCGGACAGGGGGCATTTGTACGAGCAGTACTTC.

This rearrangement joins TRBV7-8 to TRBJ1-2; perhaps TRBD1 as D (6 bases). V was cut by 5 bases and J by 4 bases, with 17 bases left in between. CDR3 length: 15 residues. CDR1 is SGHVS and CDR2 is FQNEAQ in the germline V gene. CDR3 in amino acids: CASSPLGQPLYGYTF. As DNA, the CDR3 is TGTGCCAGCAGCCCACTCGGACAGCCCCTCTATGGCTACACCTTC.

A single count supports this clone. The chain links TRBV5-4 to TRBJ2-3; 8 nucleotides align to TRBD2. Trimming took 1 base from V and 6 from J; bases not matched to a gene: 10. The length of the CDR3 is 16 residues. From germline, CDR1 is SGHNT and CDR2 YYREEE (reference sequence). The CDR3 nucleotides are TGTGCCAGCAGCTTGTTCCGGGGGGGCGCTTCTGATACGCAGTATTTT. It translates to CASSLFRGGASDTQYF.

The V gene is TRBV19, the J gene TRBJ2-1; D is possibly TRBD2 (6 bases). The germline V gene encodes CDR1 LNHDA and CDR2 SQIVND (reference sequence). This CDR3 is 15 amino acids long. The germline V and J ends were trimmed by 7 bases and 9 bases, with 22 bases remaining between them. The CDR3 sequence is CASIEDAGSQAEQFF. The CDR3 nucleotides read TGTGCCAGTATAGAGGATGCGGGATCTCAGGCTGAGCAGTTCTTC.

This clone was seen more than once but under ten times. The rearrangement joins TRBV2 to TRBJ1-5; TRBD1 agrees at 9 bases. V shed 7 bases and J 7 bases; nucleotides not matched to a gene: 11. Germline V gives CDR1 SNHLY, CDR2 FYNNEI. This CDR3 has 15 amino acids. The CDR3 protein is CASTGGQGGNQPQHF. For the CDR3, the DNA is TGTGCCAGCACGGGGGGACAGGGTGGGAACCAGCCCCAGCATTTT.

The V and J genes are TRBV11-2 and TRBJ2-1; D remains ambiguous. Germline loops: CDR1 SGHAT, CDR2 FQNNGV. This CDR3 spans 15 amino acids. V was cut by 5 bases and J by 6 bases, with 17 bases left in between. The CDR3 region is CASSQGVGRRNEQFF. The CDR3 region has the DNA TGTGCCAGCAGCCAAGGCGTGGGCCGGCGCAATGAGCAGTTCTTC.

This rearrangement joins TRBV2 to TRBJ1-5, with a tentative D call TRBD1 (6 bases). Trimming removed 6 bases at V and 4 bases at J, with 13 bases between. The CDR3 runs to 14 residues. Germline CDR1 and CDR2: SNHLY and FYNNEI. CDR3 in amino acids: CASSMDSPNQPQHF. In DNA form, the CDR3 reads TGTGCCAGCAGCATGGACAGCCCGAATCAGCCCCAGCATTTT.

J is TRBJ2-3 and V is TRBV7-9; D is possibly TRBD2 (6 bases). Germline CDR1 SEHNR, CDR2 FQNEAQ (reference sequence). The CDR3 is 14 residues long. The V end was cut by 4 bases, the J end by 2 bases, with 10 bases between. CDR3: CASSSLAVTDTQYF. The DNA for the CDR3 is TGTGCCAGCAGCTCCTTAGCGGTCACAGATACGCAGTATTTT.

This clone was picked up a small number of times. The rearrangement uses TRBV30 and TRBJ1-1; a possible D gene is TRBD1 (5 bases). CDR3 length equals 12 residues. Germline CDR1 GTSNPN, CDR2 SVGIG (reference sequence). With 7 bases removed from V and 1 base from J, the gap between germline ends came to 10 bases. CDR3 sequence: CASQTANTEAFF. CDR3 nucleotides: TGTGCCTCTCAGACAGCGAACACTGAAGCTTTCTTT. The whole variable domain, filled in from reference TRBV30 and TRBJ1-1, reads SQTIHQWPATLVQPVGSPLSLECTVEGTSNPNLYWYRQAAGRGLQLLFYSVGIGQISSEVPQNLSASRPQDRQFILSSKKLLLSDSGFYLCASQTANTEAFFGQGTRLTVV.

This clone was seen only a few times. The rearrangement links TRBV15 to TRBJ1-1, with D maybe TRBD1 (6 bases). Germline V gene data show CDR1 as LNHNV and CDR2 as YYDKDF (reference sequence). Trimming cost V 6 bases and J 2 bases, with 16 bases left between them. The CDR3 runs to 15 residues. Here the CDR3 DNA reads TGTGCCACCAGAGTTACCGGGACAAGTAACACTGAAGCTTTCTTT. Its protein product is CATRVTGTSNTEAFF.

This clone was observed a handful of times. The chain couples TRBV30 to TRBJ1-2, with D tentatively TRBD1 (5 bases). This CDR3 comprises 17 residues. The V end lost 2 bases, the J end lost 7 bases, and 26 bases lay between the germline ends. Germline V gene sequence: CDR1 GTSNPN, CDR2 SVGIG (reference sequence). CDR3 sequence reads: CAWSRPEKQAVSSGYTF. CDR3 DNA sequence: TGTGCCTGGAGTAGGCCGGAGAAACAGGCGGTGAGCAGTGGCTACACCTTC.

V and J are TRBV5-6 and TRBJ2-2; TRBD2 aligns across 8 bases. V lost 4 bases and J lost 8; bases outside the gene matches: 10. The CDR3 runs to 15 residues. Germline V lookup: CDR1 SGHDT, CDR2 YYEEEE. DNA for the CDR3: TGTGCCAGCAGCCATCTGAGCGGGAGAACGGGGGAGCTGTTTTTT. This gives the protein CASSHLSGRTGELFF. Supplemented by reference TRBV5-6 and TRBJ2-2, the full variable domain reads DAGVTQSPTHLIKTRGQQVTLRCSPKSGHDTVSWYQQALGQGPQFIFQYYEEEERQRGNFPDRFSGHQFPNYSSELNVNALLLGDSALYLCASSHLSGRTGELFFGEGSRLTVL.

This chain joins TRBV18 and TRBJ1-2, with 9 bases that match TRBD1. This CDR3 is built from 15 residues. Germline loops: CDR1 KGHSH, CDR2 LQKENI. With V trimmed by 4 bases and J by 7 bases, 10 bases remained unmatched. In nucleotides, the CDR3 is TGTGCCAGCTCACTAGATCAACAGGGGGCGGCTGGCTACACCTTC. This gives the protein CASSLDQQGAAGYTF. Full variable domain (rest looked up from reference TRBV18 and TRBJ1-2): NAGVMQNPRHLVRRRGQEARLRCSPMKGHSHVYWYRQLPEEGLKFMVYLQKENIIDESGMPKERFSAEFPKEGPSILRIQQVVRGDSAAYFCASSLDQQGAAGYTFGSGTRLTVV.

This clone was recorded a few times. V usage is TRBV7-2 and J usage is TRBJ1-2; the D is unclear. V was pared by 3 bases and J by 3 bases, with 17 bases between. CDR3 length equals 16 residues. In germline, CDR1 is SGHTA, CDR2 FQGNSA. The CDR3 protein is CASSLEGGWVDYGYTF. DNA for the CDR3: TGTGCCAGCAGCTTGGAGGGCGGGTGGGTGGACTATGGCTACACCTTC.

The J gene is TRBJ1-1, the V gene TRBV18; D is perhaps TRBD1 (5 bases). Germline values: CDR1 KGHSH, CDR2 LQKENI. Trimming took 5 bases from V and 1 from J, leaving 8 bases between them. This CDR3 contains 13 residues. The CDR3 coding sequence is TGTGCCAGCTCAAATCAGGGGAACACTGAAGCTTTCTTT. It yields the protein CASSNQGNTEAFF. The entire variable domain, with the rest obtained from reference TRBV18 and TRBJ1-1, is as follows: NAGVMQNPRHLVRRRGQEARLRCSPMKGHSHVYWYRQLPEEGLKFMVYLQKENIIDESGMPKERFSAEFPKEGPSILRIQQVVRGDSAAYFCASSNQGNTEAFFGQGTRLTVV.

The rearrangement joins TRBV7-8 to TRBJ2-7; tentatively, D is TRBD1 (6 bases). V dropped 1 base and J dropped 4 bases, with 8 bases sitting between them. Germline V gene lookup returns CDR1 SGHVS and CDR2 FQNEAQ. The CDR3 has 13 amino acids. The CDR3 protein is CASSLVRGYEQYF. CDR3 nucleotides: TGTGCCAGCAGCTTAGTCAGGGGATACGAGCAGTACTTC.

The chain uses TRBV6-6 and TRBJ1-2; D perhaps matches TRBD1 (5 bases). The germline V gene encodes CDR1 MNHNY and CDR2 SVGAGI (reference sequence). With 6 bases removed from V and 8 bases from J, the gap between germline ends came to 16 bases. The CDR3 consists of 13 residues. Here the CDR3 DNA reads TGTGCCAGCAGCGAGGGGAGGGGCGTCGGCTACACCTTC. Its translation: CASSEGRGVGYTF.

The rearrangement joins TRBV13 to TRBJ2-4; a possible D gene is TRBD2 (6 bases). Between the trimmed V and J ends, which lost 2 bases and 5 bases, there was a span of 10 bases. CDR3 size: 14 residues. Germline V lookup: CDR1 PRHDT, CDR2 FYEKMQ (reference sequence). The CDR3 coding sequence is TGTGCCAGCAGCTTAAACGGGGGAGAAAACATTCAGTACTTC. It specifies CASSLNGGENIQYF.